This T cell receptor beta chain was identified in a study of cytomegalovirus exposure and HLA in healthy donors. The CDR3 extends over 13 amino acids. V shed 4 bases, J shed 2 bases, and the junction held 2 bases outside the gene matches. Germline-derived CDR1 and CDR2 are MNHNS and SASEGT. General observations from the study: Apparent HLA restriction characterized most CMV-associated TCR beta chains in a later analysis. Previous analysis showed most TCR beta V segments were productive about 87% or about 30% of the time. A later analysis linked a missense DCLRE1C variant to TCR beta V- and J-gene trimming.

Researchers ran the PCR with 60 Vbeta and 13 Jbeta primers. The method was immunoSEQ multiplex PCR; TCRdb's version includes in-frame clones alone and lacks a portion of them. The sample lists 150,000 to 200,000 clones, approximately 78% seen once, with around 0.75% in the top ten. In regard to this clone: As yet, its antigen is unknown.

Source material: PBMCs. The chain uses TRBV6-1 and TRBJ2-7; 7 bases are shared with TRBD1. This sequence was found in a woman between 18 and 29 years old in good health and CMV-seronegative. The CDR3 is CASSGQGPYEQYF. The CDR3 DNA reads TGTGCCAGCAGTGGACAGGGACCCTACGAGCAGTACTTC.